This record covers a single T cell receptor (beta chain). The antigen is undetermined. Next came a second PCR, run for 7 to 11 cycles, which used a sample-barcoded 5' primer along with a J-beta primer mix. A template-switch adaptor with 12 random nucleotides tagged each cDNA molecule. TCRdb re-called the 5' RACE reads through MiXCR, storing one row per CDR3 protein. The table has more than 1,400,000 distinct CDR3 sequences, 42% seen once. This sample was included in a study of blood T cells in healthy people across ages. Whole-study findings and limits: More naive CD4+ cells and higher diversity were found in long-lived than in aged donors.

This CDR3 is 16 amino acids long. Germline lookup yields CDR1 MNHEY and CDR2 SVGEGT. The trim removed 6 bases at V and 8 bases at J, leaving 12 bases unmatched. Extractions gave at least 5.5 micrograms of total RNA per sample. The rearrangement joins TRBV6-2 or TRBV6-3 to TRBJ2-1; the match to TRBD2 covers 11 bases. The receptor was derived from a woman under 30 in good health. Sample: blood. CDR3 nucleotide sequence: TGTGCCAGCAGCATGGTCCGGATAGCGGGAGGGTATGAGCAGTTCTTC. Translated: CASSMVRIAGGYEQFF.